This T cell receptor (beta chain) was captured by sequencing in a study of cytomegalovirus exposure and HLA in healthy donors. This clone has a single count. What it binds is unknown. General study points: Reported results showed that the classifier diagnosed cytomegalovirus status with high specificity and sensitivity.

Germline-derived CDR1 and CDR2 are MDHEN and SYDVKM. This CDR3 comprises 12 residues. Trimming took 5 bases from V and 11 from J, leaving 15 bases between them. With 60 Vbeta and 13 Jbeta primers, the PCR was carried out. The repertoire was sequenced with immunoSEQ multiplex PCR; TCRdb's copy has only in-frame clones and lacks some. The sample lists 150,000 or so clones; about 68% were seen once. V gene TRBV28 combines with J gene TRBJ1-2, with TRBD1 as a possible D gene (6 bases). Sequencing was carried out using PBMCs. The receptor was derived from a man between 25 and 39 years old in good health and CMV-seronegative. This chain's CDR3 is CASSEATGGYTF. The CDR3 DNA is TGTGCCAGCAGTGAAGCGACAGGCGGTTACACCTTC.